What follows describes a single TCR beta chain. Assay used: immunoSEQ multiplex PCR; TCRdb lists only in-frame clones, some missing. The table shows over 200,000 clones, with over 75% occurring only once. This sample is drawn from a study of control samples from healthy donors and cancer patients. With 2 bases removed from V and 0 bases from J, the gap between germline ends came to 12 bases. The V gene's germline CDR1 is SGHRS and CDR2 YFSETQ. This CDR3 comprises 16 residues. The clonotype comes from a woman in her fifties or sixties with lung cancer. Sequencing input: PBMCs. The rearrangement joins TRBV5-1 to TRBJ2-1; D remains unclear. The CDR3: CASSFVGTNSYNEQFF. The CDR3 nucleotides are TGCGCCAGCAGCTTTGTAGGCACGAACTCCTACAATGAGCAGTTCTTC.